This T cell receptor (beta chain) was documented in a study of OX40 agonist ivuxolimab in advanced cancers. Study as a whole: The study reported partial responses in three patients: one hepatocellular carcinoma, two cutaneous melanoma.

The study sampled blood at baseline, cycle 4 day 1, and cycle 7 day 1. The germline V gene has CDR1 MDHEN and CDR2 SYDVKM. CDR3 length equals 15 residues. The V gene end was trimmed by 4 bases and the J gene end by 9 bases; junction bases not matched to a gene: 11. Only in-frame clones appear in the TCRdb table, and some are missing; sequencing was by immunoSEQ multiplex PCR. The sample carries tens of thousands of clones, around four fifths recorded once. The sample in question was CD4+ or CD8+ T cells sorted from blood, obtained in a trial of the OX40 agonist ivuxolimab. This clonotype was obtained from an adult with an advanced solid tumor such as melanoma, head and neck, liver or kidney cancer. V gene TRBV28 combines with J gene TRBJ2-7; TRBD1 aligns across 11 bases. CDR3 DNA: TGTGCCAGCAGTTCTTCCGGGACAGGGGGTGAGTCGCAGTACTTC. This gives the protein CASSSSGTGGESQYF.